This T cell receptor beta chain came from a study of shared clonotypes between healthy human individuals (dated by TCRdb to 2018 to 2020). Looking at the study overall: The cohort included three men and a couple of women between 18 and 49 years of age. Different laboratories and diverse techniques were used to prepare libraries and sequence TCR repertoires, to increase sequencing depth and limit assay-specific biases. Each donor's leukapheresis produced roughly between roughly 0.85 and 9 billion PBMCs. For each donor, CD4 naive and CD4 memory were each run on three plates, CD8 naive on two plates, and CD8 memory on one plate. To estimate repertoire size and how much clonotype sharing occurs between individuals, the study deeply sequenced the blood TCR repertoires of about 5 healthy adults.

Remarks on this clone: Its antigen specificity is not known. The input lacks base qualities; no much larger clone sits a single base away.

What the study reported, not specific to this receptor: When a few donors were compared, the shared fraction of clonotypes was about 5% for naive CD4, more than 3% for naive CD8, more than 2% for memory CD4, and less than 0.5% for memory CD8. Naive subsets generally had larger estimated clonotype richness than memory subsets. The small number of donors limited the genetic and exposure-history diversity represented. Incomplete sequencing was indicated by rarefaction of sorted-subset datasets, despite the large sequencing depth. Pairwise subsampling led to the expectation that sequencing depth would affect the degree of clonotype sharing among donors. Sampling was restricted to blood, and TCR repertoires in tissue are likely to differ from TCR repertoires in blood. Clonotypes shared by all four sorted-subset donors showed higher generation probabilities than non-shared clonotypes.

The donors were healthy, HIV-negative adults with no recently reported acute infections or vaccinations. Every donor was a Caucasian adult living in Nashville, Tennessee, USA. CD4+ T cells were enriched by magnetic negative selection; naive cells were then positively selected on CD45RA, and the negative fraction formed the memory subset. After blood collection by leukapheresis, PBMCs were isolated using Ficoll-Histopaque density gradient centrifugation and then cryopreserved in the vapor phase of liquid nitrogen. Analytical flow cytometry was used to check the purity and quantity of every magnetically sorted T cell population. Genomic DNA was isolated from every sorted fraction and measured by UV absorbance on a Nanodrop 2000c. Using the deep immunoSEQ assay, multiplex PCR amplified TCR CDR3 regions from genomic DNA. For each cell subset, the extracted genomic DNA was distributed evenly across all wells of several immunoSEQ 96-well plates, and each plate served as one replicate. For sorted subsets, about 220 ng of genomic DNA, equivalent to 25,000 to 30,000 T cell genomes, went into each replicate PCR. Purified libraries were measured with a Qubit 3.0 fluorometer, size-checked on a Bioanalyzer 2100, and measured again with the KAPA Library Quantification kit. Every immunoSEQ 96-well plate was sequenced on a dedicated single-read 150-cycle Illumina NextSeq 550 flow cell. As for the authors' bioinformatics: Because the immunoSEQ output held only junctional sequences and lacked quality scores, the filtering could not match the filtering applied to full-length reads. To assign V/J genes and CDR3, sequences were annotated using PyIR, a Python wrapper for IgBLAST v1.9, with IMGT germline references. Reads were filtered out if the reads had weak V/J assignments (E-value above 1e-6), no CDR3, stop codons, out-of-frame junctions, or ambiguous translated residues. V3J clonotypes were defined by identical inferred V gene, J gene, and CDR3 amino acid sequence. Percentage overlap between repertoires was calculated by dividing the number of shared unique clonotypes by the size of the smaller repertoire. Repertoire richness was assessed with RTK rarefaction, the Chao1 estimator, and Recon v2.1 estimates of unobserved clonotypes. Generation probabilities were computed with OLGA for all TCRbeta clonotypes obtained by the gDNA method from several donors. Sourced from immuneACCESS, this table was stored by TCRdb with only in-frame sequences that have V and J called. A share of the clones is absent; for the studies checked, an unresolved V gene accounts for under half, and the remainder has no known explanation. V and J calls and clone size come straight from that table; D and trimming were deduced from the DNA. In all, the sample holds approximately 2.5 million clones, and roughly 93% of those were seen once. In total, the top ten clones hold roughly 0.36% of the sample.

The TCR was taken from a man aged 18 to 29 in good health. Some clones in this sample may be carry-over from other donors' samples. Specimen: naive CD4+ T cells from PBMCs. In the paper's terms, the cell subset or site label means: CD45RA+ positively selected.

The CDR3 protein: CASSSSARGGETQYF. The sequenced DNA: TGTGCCAGCAGTTCCTCGGCCCGGGGCGGGGAGACCCAGTACTTC. In this chain, TRBV28 is recombined with TRBJ2-5; the D region is possibly TRBD1 or TRBD2, each matching across 5 bases. CDR1 MDHEN and CDR2 SYDVKM are derived from the germline V gene. Counted from cysteine to phenylalanine, this CDR3 has 15 amino acids. Just CDR3 DNA is preserved here, 45 bases in frame from base 1. V sheds 4 bases and J sheds 5 bases, leaving 17 bases between their ends. Reference TRBV28 and TRBJ2-5 proteins supply the regions before and after the CDR3; the full variable domain is: DVKVTQSSRYLVKRTGEKVFLECVQDMDHENMFWYRQDPGLGLRLIYFSYDVKMKEKGDIPEGYSVSREKKERFSLILESASTNQTSMYLCASSSSARGGETQYFGPGTRLLVL.